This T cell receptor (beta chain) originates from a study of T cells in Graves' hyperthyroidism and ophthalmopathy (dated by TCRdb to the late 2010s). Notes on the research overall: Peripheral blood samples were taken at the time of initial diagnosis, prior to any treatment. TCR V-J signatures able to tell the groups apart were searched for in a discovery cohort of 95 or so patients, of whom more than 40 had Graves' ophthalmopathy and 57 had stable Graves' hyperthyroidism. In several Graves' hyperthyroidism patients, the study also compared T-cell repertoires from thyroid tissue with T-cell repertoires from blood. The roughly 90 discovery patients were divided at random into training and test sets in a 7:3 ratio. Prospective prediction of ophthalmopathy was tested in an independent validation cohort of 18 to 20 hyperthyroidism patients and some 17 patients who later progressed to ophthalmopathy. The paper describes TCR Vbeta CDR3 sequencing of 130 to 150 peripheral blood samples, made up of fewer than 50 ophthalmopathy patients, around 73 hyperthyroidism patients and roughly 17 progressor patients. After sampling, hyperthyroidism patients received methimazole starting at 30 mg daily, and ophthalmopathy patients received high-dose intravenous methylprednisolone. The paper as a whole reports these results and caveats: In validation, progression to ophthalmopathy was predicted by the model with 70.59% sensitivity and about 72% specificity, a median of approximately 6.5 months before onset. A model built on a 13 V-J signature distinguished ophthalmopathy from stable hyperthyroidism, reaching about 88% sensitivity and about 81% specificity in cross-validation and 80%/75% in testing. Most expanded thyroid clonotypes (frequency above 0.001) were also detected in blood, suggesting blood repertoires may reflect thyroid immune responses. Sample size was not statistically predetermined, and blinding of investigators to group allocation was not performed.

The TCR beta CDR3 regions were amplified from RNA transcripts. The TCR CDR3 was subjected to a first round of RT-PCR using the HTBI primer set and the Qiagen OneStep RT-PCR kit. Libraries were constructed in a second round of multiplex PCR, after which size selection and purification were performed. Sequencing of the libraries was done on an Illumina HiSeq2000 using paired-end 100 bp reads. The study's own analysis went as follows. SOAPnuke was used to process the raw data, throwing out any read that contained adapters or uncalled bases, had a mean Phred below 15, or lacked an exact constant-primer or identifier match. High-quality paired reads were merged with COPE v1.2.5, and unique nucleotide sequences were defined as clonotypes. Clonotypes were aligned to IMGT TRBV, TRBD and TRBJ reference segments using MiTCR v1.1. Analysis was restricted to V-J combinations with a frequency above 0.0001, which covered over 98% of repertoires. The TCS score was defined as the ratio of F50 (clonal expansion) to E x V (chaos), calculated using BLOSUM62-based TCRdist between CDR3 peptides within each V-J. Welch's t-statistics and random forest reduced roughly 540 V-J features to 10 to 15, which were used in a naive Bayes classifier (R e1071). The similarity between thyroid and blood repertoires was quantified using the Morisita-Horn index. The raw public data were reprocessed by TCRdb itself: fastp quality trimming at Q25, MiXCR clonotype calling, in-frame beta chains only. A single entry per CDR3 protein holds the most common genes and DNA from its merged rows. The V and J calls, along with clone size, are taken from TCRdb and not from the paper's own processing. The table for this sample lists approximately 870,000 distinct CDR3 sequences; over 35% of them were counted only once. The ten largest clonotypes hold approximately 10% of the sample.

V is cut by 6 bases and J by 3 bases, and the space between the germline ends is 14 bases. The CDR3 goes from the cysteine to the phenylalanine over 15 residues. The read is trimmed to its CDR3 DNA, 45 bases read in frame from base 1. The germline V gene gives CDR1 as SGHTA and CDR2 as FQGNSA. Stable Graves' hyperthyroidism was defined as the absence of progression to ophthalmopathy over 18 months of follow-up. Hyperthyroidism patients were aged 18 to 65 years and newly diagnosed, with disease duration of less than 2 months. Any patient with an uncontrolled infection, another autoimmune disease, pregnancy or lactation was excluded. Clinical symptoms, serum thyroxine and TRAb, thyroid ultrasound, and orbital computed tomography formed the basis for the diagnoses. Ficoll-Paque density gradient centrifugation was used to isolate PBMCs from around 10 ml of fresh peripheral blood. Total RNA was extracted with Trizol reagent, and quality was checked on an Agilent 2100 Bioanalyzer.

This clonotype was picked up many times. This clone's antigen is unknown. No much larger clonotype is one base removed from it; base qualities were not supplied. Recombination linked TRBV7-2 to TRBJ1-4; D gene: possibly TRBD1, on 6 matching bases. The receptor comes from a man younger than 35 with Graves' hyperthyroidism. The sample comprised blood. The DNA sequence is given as TGTGCCAGCAGACCGACGAGGGGGTCTAATGAAAAACTGTTTTTT. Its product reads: CASRPTRGSNEKLFF.